This TCR beta chain was sequenced in a study of T cell repertoires in cytomegalovirus infection. About the research overall: It was recently identified HLA-C-restricted and well-studied HLA-B-restricted CMV epitopes that the study used. An indication of both CMV infection and matching HLA type came from public TCR beta signatures.

TCRdb analysed the reads with MiXCR anew, one entry per CDR3 protein. Seen here are some 940,000 distinct CDR3 sequences, around 29% observed once, and the top ten hold over 12%. Losses at the gene ends were 0 bases for V and 1 base for J; bases not matched to a gene: 13. This CDR3 has 19 residues. CDR1 and CDR2 (germline): DFQATT, SNEGSKA (reference sequence). Remarks on this clonotype: The antigen is unknown.

Notes on the study in general: Cumulative public TCR beta family frequency identified carriers of CMV plus the relevant HLA. The ex vivo response was dominated by HLA-C-restricted CMV-specific TCR beta clonotypes.

V gene TRBV20-1 combines with J gene TRBJ1-5; TRBD1 matches 9 bases. The TCR was taken from a human donor in good health (CMV status not recorded). Some clones in this sample may be carry-over from other donors' samples. The source was cultured CD8+ T cells from PBMCs, collected from culture after CMV antigen stimulation. The CDR3 DNA reads TGCAGTGCTAGAGATCTTATGCTTCTGGACAGGGGAAGCAATCAGCCCCAGCATTTT. Amino acid sequence: CSARDLMLLDRGSNQPQHF.